A selection of T cell receptor beta chains follows, all from one sample in a study of technical replicates of blood from several donors. Libraries were prepared by immunoSEQ multiplex PCR; TCRdb keeps only in-frame clonotypes and omits some of them. The sample includes 65,000 to 95,000 clones, about 89% of them seen just once. The sample taken for sequencing was T cells isolated from PBMCs. These receptors originate from a human donor in good health. CDR3s leave out the opening cysteine and the closing phenylalanine or tryptophan. D genes are given only for firm matches. Only some rows state a clone size, as once, few, many or a class for expanded clones.

TRBJ1-2	TRBD1	-	TRBV19	ASRHDRGGYT
TRBJ2-1	TRBD2	-	TRBV4-1	ASSQDGVSGLISSYNEQF
TRBJ1-4	-	once	TRBV4-2	ASSQDGAVNEKLF
TRBJ2-7	-	-	TRBV6-5	ASSHRVDIPEQY
TRBJ2-7	-	-	TRBV11-2	ASSLAWGEPYEQY
TRBJ2-3	-	-	TRBV2	ASKGDTHTDTQY
TRBJ2-1	TRBD2	-	TRBV11-3	ASNPGGYREQF
TRBJ1-5	-	-	TRBV4-1	ASSQDGTIRTYQPQH
TRBJ2-2	-	-	TRBV15	ATSRDRGSTGELF
TRBJ1-4	-	-	TRBV30	AWTKTNEKLF
TRBJ1-5	-	-	TRBV15	ATSRDSIQSHQPQH
TRBJ2-7	-	-	TRBV9	ASSVGQFAYEQY
TRBJ1-6	-	-	TRBV4-1	ASSQDRGFDNSPLH
TRBJ2-3	-	-	TRBV19	ASRPVAESTDTQY
TRBJ2-1	TRBD1	-	TRBV2	AIPGTGYNEQF
TRBJ1-2	-	once	TRBV5-1	ASSLILTGGYGYT
TRBJ2-7	TRBD2	-	TRBV28	ASSLSLAGSGEQY
TRBJ2-7	TRBD2	-	TRBV7-9	ASSPSGRRAEQY
TRBJ1-3	TRBD1	-	TRBV7-2	ASSLGQGVLRDTIY
TRBJ1-1	-	-	TRBV18	ASSPTGNTEAF